This entry lists 32 T cell receptor beta chains sequenced from one sample in a study of blood T cells in healthy people across ages. Then a second PCR, running roughly 6 to 11 cycles, was carried out with a sample-barcoded 5' primer and a J-beta primer mix. TCRdb re-called the 5' RACE reads through MiXCR, storing one row per CDR3 protein. The data contain about 1.4 million distinct CDR3 sequences, 59% of them singletons. Material: blood. The receptors derive from a man aged 18 to 30 in good health.

V is TRBV5-1 and J is TRBJ2-5; D is unclear. This CDR3 spans 14 amino acids. The V and J ends lost 4 bases and 1 base respectively, with 11 bases between them. Germline V lookup: CDR1 SGHRS, CDR2 YFSETQ. CDR3 nucleotide sequence: TGCGCCAGCAGCGCGATGCCGGGCCAAGAGACCCAGTACTTC. Its translation: CASSAMPGQETQYF.

The CDR3 protein is CASRSATEAFF. Here the CDR3 DNA reads TGTGCCAGCAGATCAGCCACTGAAGCTTTCTTT. This chain joins TRBV27 and TRBJ1-1; D remains unclear. CDR3 length equals 11 residues. Trimming took off 6 bases at V and 4 bases at J, with 6 bases between the two ends. Germline V gene lookup returns CDR1 MNHEY and CDR2 SMNVEV (reference sequence).

This clonotype was observed at least ten times. The chain uses TRBV28 and TRBJ2-5; D not certain. The V end was cut by 6 bases, the J end by 5 bases, with 10 bases between. The CDR3 has 12 residues. Germline V gene data show CDR1 as MDHEN and CDR2 as SYDVKM. The CDR3 coding sequence is TGTGCCAGCAGCTATATCCAGGAGACCCAGTACTTC. Its protein is CASSYIQETQYF. The whole variable domain, filled in from reference TRBV28 and TRBJ2-5, reads DVKVTQSSRYLVKRTGEKVFLECVQDMDHENMFWYRQDPGLGLRLIYFSYDVKMKEKGDIPEGYSVSREKKERFSLILESASTNQTSMYLCASSYIQETQYFGPGTRLLVL.

This clonotype was detected only a few times. The chain carries TRBV7-9 and TRBJ2-1; possible D gene TRBD2, 5 bases. Deletions cut 5 bases from V and 4 bases from J, with 18 bases between. The CDR3 has 16 amino acids. Germline values: CDR1 SEHNR, CDR2 FQNEAQ (reference sequence). CDR3 in amino acids: CASSPADGRNYNEQFF. As DNA, the CDR3 is TGTGCCAGCAGCCCAGCGGACGGACGAAATTACAATGAGCAGTTCTTC.

This chain uses TRBV4-1 with TRBJ2-1, with D perhaps TRBD2 (6 bases). V lost 3 bases and J lost 4, with 16 bases in between. The CDR3 is 16 amino acids. Germline loops: CDR1 MGHRA, CDR2 YSYEKL. CDR3 sequence reads: CASSHLPSAPYNEQFF. The CDR3 region has the DNA TGCGCCAGCAGCCACCTGCCTAGCGCCCCATACAATGAGCAGTTCTTC.

This clonotype was observed a few times. The junction shows a germline mismatch at one end, possibly a read error. V and J are TRBV5-1 and TRBJ2-3; TRBD1 is a possible D gene (5 bases). Per the germline V gene, CDR1 is SGHRS and CDR2 is YFSETQ. The CDR3 covers 15 residues. The CDR3 region is CASSPDRASTDTQYF. CDR3 sequence (DNA): TGTGCCAGCTCACCTGACAGAGCCTCGACAGATACGCAGTATTTT. The complete variable domain, with remaining parts taken from reference TRBV5-1 and TRBJ2-3, reads KAGVTQTPRYLIKTRGQQVTLSCSPISGHRSVSWYQQTPGQGLQFLFEYFSETQRNKGNFPGRFSGRQFSNSRSEMNVSTLELGDSALYLCASSPDRASTDTQYFGPGTRLTVL.

The chain is built from TRBV29-1 and TRBJ2-7; D ambiguous. The CDR3 loop spans 13 amino acids. Looked up from germline, CDR1 is SQVTM and CDR2 is ANQGSEA. V was trimmed by 4 bases and J by 10 bases, leaving 20 bases between them. The CDR3 bases are TGCAGCGTTGGGCCAGTCCTACAGCCTACCCAGTACTTC. Its protein is CSVGPVLQPTQYF.

This clonotype was seen a handful of times. The junction does not match germline at one end; this may be a read error. The gene calls are TRBV12-3 or TRBV12-4 and TRBJ2-5, with a possible D match to TRBD1 (6 bases). This CDR3 comprises 13 residues. The CDR3: CASSLAQGETQYF. DNA of the CDR3: TGTGCCAGCAGTCTAGCACAGGGAGAGACCCAGTACTTC.

The chain joins TRBV6-1 to TRBJ2-1, with 7 bases fitting TRBD1. J gave up 4 bases and V 7 bases, and 10 bases lay outside the gene matches. The length of the CDR3 is 15 residues. CDR1 and CDR2 (germline): MNHNS, SASEGT. CDR3 sequence reads: CASTEGDRIYNEQFF. The CDR3 DNA follows: TGTGCCAGCACCGAAGGGGACAGAATATACAATGAGCAGTTCTTC.

The chain has TRBV6-6 and TRBJ2-7; D may be TRBD1 (6 bases). Germline CDR1 and CDR2: MNHNY and SVGAGI (reference sequence). The CDR3 contains 14 residues. V lost 5 bases and J 2 bases, leaving 13 bases between the germline ends. This CDR3 reads CASSRTEDTYEQYF. Here the CDR3 DNA reads TGTGCCAGCAGTCGGACAGAAGATACCTACGAGCAGTACTTC.

This clonotype was found a few times. This rearrangement joins TRBV4-1 to TRBJ2-1, with D perhaps TRBD2 (5 bases). The CDR3 is 14 amino acids. Germline V gene lookup returns CDR1 MGHRA and CDR2 YSYEKL. The V gene lost 4 bases and the J gene lost 8 bases, with 15 bases spanning the gap. CDR3 sequence: CASSLDDYNDEQFF. For the CDR3, the DNA is TGCGCCAGCAGCCTCGATGACTATAACGATGAGCAGTTCTTC.

The chain recombines TRBV5-1 with TRBJ2-7; perhaps TRBD2 as D (6 bases). Germline V gene data show CDR1 as SGHRS and CDR2 as YFSETQ. V gave up 4 bases and J gave up 0 bases, with 14 bases separating them. The CDR3 sequence is 15 residues long. CDR3 nucleotide sequence: TGCGCCAGCAGCACGTGGGACGGGAGCTCCTACGAGCAGTACTTC. This translates into CASSTWDGSSYEQYF.

The V call is TRBV4-1, the J call TRBJ1-2; 8 nucleotides match TRBD1. Per the germline V gene, CDR1 is MGHRA and CDR2 is YSYEKL. V trimming: 0 bases; J trimming: 4 bases; junction bases outside the gene matches: 7. This CDR3 is 16 amino acids long. The CDR3 region has the DNA TGCGCCAGCAGCCAAGAGGGGACAGGCCGGGTCTATGGCTACACCTTC. It specifies CASSQEGTGRVYGYTF.

This clonotype was counted between two and nine times. This chain connects TRBV21-1 to TRBJ1-2. TRBV21-1 constitutes a pseudogene. The CDR3 consists of 14 residues. The CDR3 nucleotides read TGTGCCAGCAGCAATTGGGGTTTTAACTATGGCTACACCTTC. Residues: CASSNWGFNYGYTF.

The gene calls are TRBV4-1 and TRBJ2-1; TRBD2 matches 8 bases. CDR1 is MGHRA, CDR2 YSYEKL, per germline. The junction had 10 bases not matched to a gene; V was cut back by 3 bases and J by 3 bases. This CDR3 spans 17 amino acids. CDR3: CASSHPPSSGFYNEQFF. CDR3 nucleotides: TGCGCCAGCAGCCACCCCCCCTCTAGCGGGTTCTACAATGAGCAGTTCTTC.

This clonotype showed up just a few times. The V call is TRBV4-1, the J call TRBJ2-1; the D is unclear. Germline CDR1 is MGHRA and CDR2 is YSYEKL. The CDR3 has 15 residues. The germline V and J ends were trimmed by 2 bases and 0 bases, with 8 bases remaining between them. Here the CDR3 reads CASSQSESSYNEQFF. As DNA, the CDR3 is TGCGCCAGCAGCCAAAGTGAGAGCTCCTACAATGAGCAGTTCTTC.

The J gene is TRBJ2-7, the V gene TRBV5-1, with no clear D. CDR3 length equals 13 residues. Per germline, CDR1 SGHRS and CDR2 YFSETQ. V was pared by 0 bases and J by 2 bases, with 6 bases between. The CDR3 bases are TGCGCCAGCAGCTTGGACGCCACCTACGAGCAGTACTTC. It codes for CASSLDATYEQYF. The whole variable domain, filled in from reference TRBV5-1 and TRBJ2-7, reads KAGVTQTPRYLIKTRGQQVTLSCSPISGHRSVSWYQQTPGQGLQFLFEYFSETQRNKGNFPGRFSGRQFSNSRSEMNVSTLELGDSALYLCASSLDATYEQYFGPGTRLTVT.

V is TRBV4-2 and J is TRBJ2-1; a possible D gene is TRBD1 (6 bases). With the DNA end fitting TRBJ2-7 better, the J assignment may be wrong. The length of the CDR3 is 14 residues. Germline CDR1 reads LGHNA; CDR2 reads YNFKEQ. The CDR3: CASSQGPKGDEQYF. The CDR3 DNA is TGTGCCAGCAGCCAAGGCCCCAAGGGGGACGAGCAGTACTTC.

The chain couples TRBV14 to TRBJ1-6; D gene ambiguous. The germline V gene encodes CDR1 SGHDN and CDR2 FVKESK. V gave up 0 bases and J gave up 8 bases, with 5 bases separating them. This CDR3 contains 13 residues. This CDR3 reads CASSQERYSPLHF. The CDR3 coding sequence is TGTGCCAGCAGCCAAGAACGGTATTCACCCCTCCACTTT. The full variable domain, with the rest looked up from reference TRBV14 and TRBJ1-6, is EAGVTQFPSHSVIEKGQTVTLRCDPISGHDNLYWYRRVMGKEIKFLLHFVKESKQDESGMPNNRFLAERTGGTYSTLKVQPAELEDSGVYFCASSQERYSPLHFGNGTRLTVT.

The chain is built from TRBV7-6 and TRBJ2-3, with unresolved D. The CDR3 spans 15 residues. Trimming shortened V by 3 bases and J by 2 bases, and 12 bases separated the two germline ends. Germline assignment: CDR1 SGHVS and CDR2 FNYEAQ. CDR3 region: CASSFRQAYTDTQYF. CDR3 DNA: TGTGCCAGCAGCTTCCGGCAGGCTTACACAGATACGCAGTATTTT. The full variable domain, with the rest looked up from reference TRBV7-6 and TRBJ2-3, is GAGVSQSPRYKVTKRGQDVALRCDPISGHVSLYWYRQALGQGPEFLTYFNYEAQQDKSGLPNDRFSAERPEGSISTLTIQRTEQRDSAMYRCASSFRQAYTDTQYFGPGTRLTVL.

The chain uses TRBV7-9 and TRBJ1-1, with TRBD1 identical over 9 bases. Germline V gives CDR1 SEHNR, CDR2 FQNEAQ (reference sequence). J lost 5 bases, V lost 6 bases, and 4 bases had no gene match. The CDR3 is made up of 13 amino acids. CDR3 protein: CASSGTGLTEAFF. As DNA, the CDR3 is TGTGCCAGCAGTGGGACAGGGCTTACTGAAGCTTTCTTT.

This chain connects TRBV3-1 to TRBJ2-6, with D unclear. The CDR3 extends over 19 amino acids. V was cut by 1 base and J by 0 bases, with 16 bases left in between. The V gene's germline CDR1 is LGHDT and CDR2 YNNKEL (reference sequence). The CDR3 nucleotides read TGTGCCAGCAGCCAAGTTGGCAGATTCGTGTCCTCTGGGGCCAACGTCCTGACTTTC. This encodes CASSQVGRFVSSGANVLTF. Variable domain in full (rest from reference TRBV3-1 and TRBJ2-6): DTAVSQTPKYLVTQMGNDKSIKCEQNLGHDTMYWYKQDSKKFLKIMFSYNNKELIINETVPNRFSPKSPDKAHLNLHINSLELGDSAVYFCASSQVGRFVSSGANVLTFGAGSRLTVL.

The chain employs TRBV29-1 and TRBJ2-5, with a possible D match to TRBD1 (5 bases). Germline V CDR1 and CDR2: SQVTM, ANQGSEA. The CDR3 totals 15 residues. V lost 0 bases and J 5 bases, leaving 16 bases between the germline ends. The chain's CDR3 is CSVEDAGRAGETQYF. The DNA of the CDR3 is TGCAGCGTTGAAGATGCTGGCAGGGCAGGGGAGACCCAGTACTTC.

This chain joins TRBV11-2 and TRBJ1-2, with D possibly matching TRBD1 (5 bases). Germline CDR1 is SGHAT and CDR2 is FQNNGV. The V gene lost 8 bases and the J gene lost 1 base, with 17 bases spanning the gap. The CDR3 consists of 15 residues. The DNA for the CDR3 is TGTGCCAGCCTCCCTCAGACAGCATATAACTATGGCTACACCTTC. The encoded protein is CASLPQTAYNYGYTF.

The DNA for the CDR3 is TGTGCCAGCAGTTTATCGGCTCGGGAGGGTGAGCAGTTCTTC. Translating it yields CASSLSAREGEQFF. The rearrangement joins TRBV27 to TRBJ2-1; TRBD2 matches 8 bases. Germline values: CDR1 MNHEY, CDR2 SMNVEV (reference sequence). V gave up 0 bases and J gave up 9 bases; unmatched junction bases: 4. The CDR3 runs 14 residues.

The chain combines TRBV10-3 with TRBJ2-2; 13 nucleotides align to TRBD2. With 6 bases clipped from V and 5 bases from J, the junction kept 9 bases outside the gene matches. Germline V CDR1 and CDR2: ENHRY, SYGVKD. The CDR3 is made up of 17 amino acids. The CDR3 nucleotides are TGTGCCATCAGCGCTCGGACTAGCGGGAGAGGGACCGGGGAGCTGTTTTTT. Translation: CAISARTSGRGTGELFF.

The genes are TRBV7-2 and TRBJ2-5; D unresolved. Trimming left V 5 bases short and J 3 bases short, with 13 bases between. CDR1 SGHTA and CDR2 FQGNSA come from the germline V gene. This CDR3 is built from 14 residues. CDR3 sequence: CASSPGPVKETQYF. The CDR3 region has the DNA TGTGCCAGCAGCCCCGGACCTGTCAAAGAGACCCAGTACTTC.

The chain employs TRBV29-1 and TRBJ2-3; D gene unclear. V lost 2 bases and J 0 bases, leaving 6 bases between the germline ends. Per germline, CDR1 SQVTM and CDR2 ANQGSEA. This CDR3 contains 13 residues. For the CDR3, the DNA is TGCAGCGTTGAAAGGCGTAGCACAGATACGCAGTATTTT. Residues: CSVERRSTDTQYF.

The chain couples TRBV10-3 to TRBJ1-2, with D unclear. V dropped 4 bases and J dropped 2 bases, with 8 bases sitting between them. The germline CDR1 and CDR2 sequences are ENHRY and SYGVKD. The CDR3 totals 13 residues. CDR3: CAISVQENYGYTF. CDR3 DNA sequence: TGTGCCATCAGTGTGCAGGAAAACTATGGCTACACCTTC.

The chain uses TRBV10-3 and TRBJ2-4; D not certain. The J call may be wrong; the DNA end is better matched by TRBJ2-7. Germline V gives CDR1 ENHRY, CDR2 SYGVKD. The CDR3 runs to 13 residues. CDR3 DNA sequence: TGTGCCATCAGTGAGTCACAAGCGTTCGAGCAGTACTTC. As protein: CAISESQAFEQYF.

This clonotype was picked up a small number of times. This chain connects TRBV4-3 to TRBJ2-7; no definite D call. Germline V lookup: CDR1 LGHNA, CDR2 YSLEER. Trimming removed 1 base from V and 4 bases from J, with 8 bases in between. This CDR3 is built from 13 residues. In DNA, the CDR3 is TGCGCCAGCAGCCAAGGGAGTCAGTACGAGCAGTACTTC. Its protein product is CASSQGSQYEQYF.

The V and J genes are TRBV7-9 and TRBJ2-7, with a tentative D call TRBD2 (6 bases). Germline loops: CDR1 SEHNR, CDR2 FQNEAQ (reference sequence). The CDR3 length is 15 residues. Trimming pared 2 bases from V and 11 bases from J, leaving 22 bases between. CDR3 sequence (DNA): TGTGCCAGCAGCTTACTCTTGAATGCCGGGGGATTGGAGTACTTC. Amino acids: CASSLLLNAGGLEYF.